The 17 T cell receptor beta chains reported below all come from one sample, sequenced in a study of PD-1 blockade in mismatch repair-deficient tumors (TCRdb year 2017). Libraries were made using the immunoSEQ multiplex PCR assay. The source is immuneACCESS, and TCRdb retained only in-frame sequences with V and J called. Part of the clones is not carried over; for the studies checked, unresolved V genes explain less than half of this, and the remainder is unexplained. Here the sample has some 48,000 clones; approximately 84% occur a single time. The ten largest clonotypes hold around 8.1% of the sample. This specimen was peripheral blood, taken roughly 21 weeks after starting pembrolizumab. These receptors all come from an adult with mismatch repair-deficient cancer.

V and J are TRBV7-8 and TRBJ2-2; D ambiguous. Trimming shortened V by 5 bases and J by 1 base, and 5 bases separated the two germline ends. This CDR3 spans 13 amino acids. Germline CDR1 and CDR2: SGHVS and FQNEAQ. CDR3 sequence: CASSIKNTGELFF. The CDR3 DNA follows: TGTGCCAGCAGCATCAAGAACACCGGGGAGCTGTTTTTT.

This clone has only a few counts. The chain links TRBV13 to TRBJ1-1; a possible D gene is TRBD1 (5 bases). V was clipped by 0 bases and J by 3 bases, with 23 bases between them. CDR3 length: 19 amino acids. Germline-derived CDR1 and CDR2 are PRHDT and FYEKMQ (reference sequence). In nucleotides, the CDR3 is TGTGCCAGCAGCTTAGGAAGCAGGGCGCTACGTGCGTGGGACACTGAAGCTTTCTTT. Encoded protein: CASSLGSRALRAWDTEAFF.

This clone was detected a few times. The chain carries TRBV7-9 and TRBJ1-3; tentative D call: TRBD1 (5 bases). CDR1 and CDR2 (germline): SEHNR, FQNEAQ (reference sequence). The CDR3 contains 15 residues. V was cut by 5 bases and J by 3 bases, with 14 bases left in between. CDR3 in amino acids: CASSVGEQLGNTIYF. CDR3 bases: TGTGCCAGCAGCGTGGGGGAGCAGCTTGGAAACACCATATATTTT.

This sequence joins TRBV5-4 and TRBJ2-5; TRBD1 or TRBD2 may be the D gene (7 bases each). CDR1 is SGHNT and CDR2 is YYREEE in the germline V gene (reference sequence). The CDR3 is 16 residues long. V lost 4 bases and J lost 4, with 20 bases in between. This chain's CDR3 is CASSPPGQSGGETQYF. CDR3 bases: TGTGCCAGCAGCCCACCGGGACAGTCGGGAGGAGAGACCCAGTACTTC.

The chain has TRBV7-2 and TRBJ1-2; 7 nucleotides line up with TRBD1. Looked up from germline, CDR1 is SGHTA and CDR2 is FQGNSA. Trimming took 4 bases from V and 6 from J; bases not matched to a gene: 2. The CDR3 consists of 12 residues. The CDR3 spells CASSWDSNGYTF. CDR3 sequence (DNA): TGTGCCAGCAGCTGGGACAGTAATGGCTACACCTTC. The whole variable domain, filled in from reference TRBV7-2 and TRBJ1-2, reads GAGVSQSPSNKVTEKGKDVELRCDPISGHTALYWYRQSLGQGLEFLIYFQGNSAPDKSGLPSDRFSAERTGGSVSTLTIQRTQQEDSAVYLCASSWDSNGYTFGSGTRLTVV.

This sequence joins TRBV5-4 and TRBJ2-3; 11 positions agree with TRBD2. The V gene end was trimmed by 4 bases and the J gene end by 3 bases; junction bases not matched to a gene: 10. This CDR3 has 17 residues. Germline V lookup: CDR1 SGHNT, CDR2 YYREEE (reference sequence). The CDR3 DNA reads TGTGCCAGCAGCCTAAACCCGACTAGCGGGATTACAGATACGCAGTATTTT. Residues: CASSLNPTSGITDTQYF.

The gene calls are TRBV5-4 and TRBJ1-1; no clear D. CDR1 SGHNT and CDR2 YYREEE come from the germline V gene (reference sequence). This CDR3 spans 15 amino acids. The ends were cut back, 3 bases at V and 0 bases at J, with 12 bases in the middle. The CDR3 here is CASSSTYSLNTEAFF. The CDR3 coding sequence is TGTGCCAGCAGCTCGACGTACAGCTTGAACACTGAAGCTTTCTTT.

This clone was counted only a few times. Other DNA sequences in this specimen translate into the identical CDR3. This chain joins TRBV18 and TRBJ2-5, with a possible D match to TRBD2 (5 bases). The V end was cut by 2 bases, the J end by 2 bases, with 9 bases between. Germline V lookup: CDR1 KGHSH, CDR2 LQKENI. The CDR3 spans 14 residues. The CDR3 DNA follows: TGTGCCAGCTCACCAAGGACGGGACAAGAGACCCAGTACTTC. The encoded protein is CASSPRTGQETQYF.

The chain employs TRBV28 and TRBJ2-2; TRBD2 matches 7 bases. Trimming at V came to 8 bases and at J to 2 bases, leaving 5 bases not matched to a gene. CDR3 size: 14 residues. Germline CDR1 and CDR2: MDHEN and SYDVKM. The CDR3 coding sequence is TGTGCCAGCCGCGAAGCGGGAAACACCGGGGAGCTGTTTTTT. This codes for CASREAGNTGELFF.

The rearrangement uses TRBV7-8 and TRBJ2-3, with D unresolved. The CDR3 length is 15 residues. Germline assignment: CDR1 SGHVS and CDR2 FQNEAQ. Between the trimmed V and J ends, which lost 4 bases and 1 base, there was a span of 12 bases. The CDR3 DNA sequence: TGTGCCAGCAGCTCTCCGGCAGGCGGCACAGATACGCAGTATTTT. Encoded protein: CASSSPAGGTDTQYF.

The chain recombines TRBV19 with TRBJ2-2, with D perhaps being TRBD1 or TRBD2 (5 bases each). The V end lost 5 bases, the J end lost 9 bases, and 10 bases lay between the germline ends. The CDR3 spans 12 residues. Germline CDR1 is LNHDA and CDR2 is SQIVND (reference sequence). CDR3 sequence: CASSLRGRELFF. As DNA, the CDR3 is TGTGCCAGTAGTTTACGGGGCCGGGAGCTGTTTTTT.

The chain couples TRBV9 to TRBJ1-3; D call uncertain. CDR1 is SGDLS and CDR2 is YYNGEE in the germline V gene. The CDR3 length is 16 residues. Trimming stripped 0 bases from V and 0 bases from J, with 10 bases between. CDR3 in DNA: TGTGCCAGCAGCGTAGAAGGCAGGAACTCTGGAAACACCATATATTTT. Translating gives CASSVEGRNSGNTIYF.

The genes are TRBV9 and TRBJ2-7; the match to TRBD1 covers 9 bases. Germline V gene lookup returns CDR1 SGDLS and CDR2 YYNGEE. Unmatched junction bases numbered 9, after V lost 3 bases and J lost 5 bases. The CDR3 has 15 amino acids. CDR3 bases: TGTGCCAGCAGCGCCGAGGGACAGGGCCGAGACGAGCAGTACTTC. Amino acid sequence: CASSAEGQGRDEQYF.

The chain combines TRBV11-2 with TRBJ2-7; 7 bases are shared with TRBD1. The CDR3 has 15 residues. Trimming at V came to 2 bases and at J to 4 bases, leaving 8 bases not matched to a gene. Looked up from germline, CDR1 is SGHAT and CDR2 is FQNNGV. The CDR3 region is CASSLSGTASYEQYF. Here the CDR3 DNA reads TGTGCCAGCAGCTTATCCGGGACAGCTTCTTACGAGCAGTACTTC.

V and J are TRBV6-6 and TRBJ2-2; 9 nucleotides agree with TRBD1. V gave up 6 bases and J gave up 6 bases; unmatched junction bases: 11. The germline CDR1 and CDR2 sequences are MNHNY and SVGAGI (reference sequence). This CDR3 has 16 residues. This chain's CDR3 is CASRDRGGSGAGELFF. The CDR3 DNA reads TGTGCCAGCAGGGACAGGGGTGGGTCCGGGGCCGGGGAGCTGTTTTTT.

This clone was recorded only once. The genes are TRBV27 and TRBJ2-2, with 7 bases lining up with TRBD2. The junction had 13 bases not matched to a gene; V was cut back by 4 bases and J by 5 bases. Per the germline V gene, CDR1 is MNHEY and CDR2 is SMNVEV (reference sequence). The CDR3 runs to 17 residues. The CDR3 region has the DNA TGTGCCAGCAGTTATTTAGTCGCGGGAGTCGGGACCGGGGAGCTGTTTTTT. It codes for CASSYLVAGVGTGELFF.

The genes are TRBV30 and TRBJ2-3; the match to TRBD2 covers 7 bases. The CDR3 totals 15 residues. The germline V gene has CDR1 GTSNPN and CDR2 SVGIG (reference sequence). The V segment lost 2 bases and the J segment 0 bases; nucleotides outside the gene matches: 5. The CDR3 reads CAWSSTGGSTDTQYF. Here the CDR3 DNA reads TGTGCCTGGAGTTCGACGGGAGGTAGCACAGATACGCAGTATTTT.